The 25 T cell receptor beta chains below were found in one sample sequenced in a study of blood T cell repertoires in COVID-19. The data were produced by immunoSEQ multiplex PCR, yet TCRdb's version contains in-frame clones alone and is incomplete. The sample lists about 150,000 clones, over 75% seen once, with roughly 45% in the top ten. Sequencing input: peripheral blood. These receptors originate from a human donor in a cohort sampled during active COVID-19.

With respect to this clone: Mismatch with germline at one junction end may stem from a read error. The V call is TRBV7-2, the J call TRBJ2-5; 11 bases are a match to TRBD2. This CDR3 is 14 amino acids long. The V gene's germline CDR1 is SGHTA and CDR2 FQGNSA. The CDR3: CASSVAGGKETQYF. The CDR3 DNA reads as TGTGCCAGCAGCGTAGCGGGAGGGAAGGAGACCCAGTACTTC.

The V and J genes are TRBV15 and TRBJ1-4; no definite D call. The V end was cut by 9 bases, the J end by 11 bases, with 16 bases between. The CDR3 has 12 residues. Looked up from germline, CDR1 is LNHNV and CDR2 is YYDKDF (reference sequence). CDR3 loop: CATAGGSHKLFF. The CDR3 DNA follows: TGTGCCACTGCGGGAGGTTCGCATAAACTGTTTTTT.

This clone has just a few counts. The chain links TRBV4-1 to TRBJ1-6; D is unresolved. Looked up from germline, CDR1 is MGHRA and CDR2 is YSYEKL. The CDR3 is made up of 15 amino acids. Trimming removed 0 bases at V and 9 bases at J, with 12 bases between. This CDR3 reads CASSQEIRVGSPLHF. CDR3 nucleotides: TGCGCCAGCAGCCAAGAAATTCGGGTGGGTTCACCCCTCCACTTT.

The genes are TRBV28 and TRBJ2-1; D may be TRBD1 (5 bases). Trimming removed 3 bases at V and 8 bases at J, with 14 bases between. Looked up from germline, CDR1 is MDHEN and CDR2 is SYDVKM. This CDR3 comprises 14 residues. CDR3 loop: CASSFDRRTDEQFF. The CDR3 DNA follows: TGTGCCAGCAGTTTTGACAGAAGAACGGATGAGCAGTTCTTC.

J is TRBJ1-3 and V is TRBV3-1 (or the pseudogene TRBV3-2), with D maybe TRBD1 (6 bases). In germline, CDR1 is LGHDT, CDR2 YNNKEL (reference sequence). There are 16 residues in the CDR3. Trimming took off 3 bases at V and 1 base at J, with 13 bases between the two ends. The CDR3 here is CASSHKTGLSGNTIYF. DNA for the CDR3: TGTGCCAGCAGCCATAAAACAGGGTTGTCTGGAAACACCATATATTTT.

The chain combines TRBV11-2 with TRBJ2-5; 9 bases line up with TRBD2. CDR3 length: 17 amino acids. Trimming at V came to 1 base and at J to 2 bases, leaving 8 bases not matched to a gene. Looked up from germline, CDR1 is SGHAT and CDR2 is FQNNGV. CDR3 sequence (DNA): TGTGCCAGCAGCTTAGCCCCTCGGGCGGGGGGGCAAGAGACCCAGTACTTC. Translating it yields CASSLAPRAGGQETQYF.

This clone was seen more than once but under ten times. This chain joins TRBV2 and TRBJ1-2; weak D call: TRBD1 (5 bases). The length of the CDR3 is 13 residues. V was clipped by 7 bases and J by 4 bases, with 13 bases between them. Germline V gene data show CDR1 as SNHLY and CDR2 as FYNNEI. The CDR3 reads CASIRDRIYGYTF. The CDR3, as DNA: TGTGCCAGCATTAGAGACAGAATCTATGGCTACACCTTC. The full variable domain, with the rest looked up from reference TRBV2 and TRBJ1-2, is EPEVTQTPSHQVTQMGQEVILRCVPISNHLYFYWYRQILGQKVEFLVSFYNNEISEKSEIFDDQFSVERPDGSNFTLKIRSTKLEDSAMYFCASIRDRIYGYTFGSGTRLTVV.

Worth noting for this clone: Its ends do not fully match the called genes, so a read error is possible. This sequence joins TRBV7-7 and TRBJ2-5, with 13 nucleotides matching TRBD2. The CDR3 length is 15 residues. Germline CDR1 SSHAT, CDR2 FNYEAQ (reference sequence). The CDR3: CASRPTSGGVETQYF. CDR3 in DNA: TGTGCTAGCAGGCCTACTAGCGGGGGGGTCGAGACCCAGTACTTC.

This clone appeared once. The chain employs TRBV5-1 and TRBJ2-2, with TRBD2 identical over 15 bases. Germline V CDR1 and CDR2: SGHRS, YFSETQ. The CDR3 length is 18 residues. The ends lost 1 base at V and 4 bases at J; junction bases unmatched: 5. CDR3 nucleotides: TGCGCCAGCAGCTTGAGGGGACTAGCGGGAGGAAGCACCGGGGAGCTGTTTTTT. Amino acid sequence: CASSLRGLAGGSTGELFF.

The chain joins TRBV25-1 to TRBJ1-1, with 8 positions matching TRBD1. V lost 6 bases and J lost 0; bases outside the gene matches: 9. Germline-derived CDR1 and CDR2 are MGHDK and SYGVNS. The CDR3 covers 16 residues. CDR3 sequence: CASREKRTGLNTEAFF. CDR3 in DNA: TGTGCCAGCAGGGAGAAACGGACAGGGTTGAACACTGAAGCTTTCTTT.

The chain carries TRBV12-3 or TRBV12-4 and TRBJ2-3; perhaps TRBD1 as D (5 bases). V was trimmed by 6 bases and J by 4 bases, leaving 11 bases between them. CDR3 length: 13 residues. The CDR3 coding sequence is TGTGCCAGCAGGTTGAGACAGCCAGATACGCAGTATTTT. This encodes CASRLRQPDTQYF.

The genes are TRBV3-1 (or the pseudogene TRBV3-2) and TRBJ2-1; D is perhaps TRBD2 (5 bases). The CDR3 sequence is 12 residues long. Germline V CDR1 and CDR2: LGHDT, YNNKEL (reference sequence). Trimming left V 9 bases short and J 8 bases short, with 14 bases between. CDR3 sequence (DNA): TGTGCCAGGGCGGAGGCGGGCGATGAGCAGTTCTTC. Residues: CARAEAGDEQFF.

This chain connects TRBV10-3 to TRBJ1-2; TRBD1 matches 10 bases. The CDR3 consists of 15 residues. Germline CDR1 ENHRY, CDR2 SYGVKD. The V and J ends lost 4 bases and 5 bases, in that order; junction bases with no gene match: 7. The CDR3 sequence is CAISGGQGQPYGYTF. CDR3 nucleotides: TGTGCCATCAGTGGGGGACAGGGGCAACCATATGGCTACACCTTC.

The genes are TRBV5-3 and TRBJ2-7; the match to TRBD2 covers 7 bases. TRBV5-3 is identified as an open reading frame with a role that is uncertain. CDR3 length equals 14 residues. V was pared by 2 bases and J by 2 bases, with 4 bases of the junction left unmatched. In DNA form, the CDR3 reads TGTGCCAGAAGCTTCGGACGGGAGGCCTACGAGCAGTACTTC. Amino acids: CARSFGREAYEQYF.

There are a few counts of this clone. The chain combines TRBV5-1 with TRBJ2-1; tentative D call: TRBD1 (5 bases). V gave up 0 bases and J gave up 7 bases, with 23 bases separating them. The germline gives CDR1 SGHRS, CDR2 YFSETQ. CDR3 length equals 18 residues. The CDR3 is CASSLGTLRTRRQNEQFF. Here the CDR3 DNA reads TGCGCCAGCAGCTTGGGGACATTAAGGACAAGGCGGCAGAATGAGCAGTTCTTC.

The chain has TRBV11-3 and TRBJ2-7; 7 nucleotides match TRBD1. The V segment lost 0 bases and the J segment 7 bases; nucleotides outside the gene matches: 9. Germline V gene lookup returns CDR1 SGHNT and CDR2 YENEEA. The CDR3 runs 15 residues. CDR3 nucleotides: TGTGCCAGCAGCTTAGAGCCGGGACAGTCAGGGGAGCAGTACTTC. Amino acid sequence: CASSLEPGQSGEQYF.

The J gene is TRBJ2-3, the V gene TRBV9; D possibly corresponds to TRBD2 (6 bases). Germline CDR1 SGDLS, CDR2 YYNGEE. V lost 4 bases to trimming and J lost 4 bases, with 13 bases between them. The CDR3 covers 14 residues. CDR3 sequence reads: CASSPGGGPDTQYF. CDR3 DNA sequence: TGTGCCAGCAGCCCCGGTGGAGGGCCAGATACGCAGTATTTT.

The J gene is TRBJ2-3, the V gene TRBV2; TRBD1 aligns across 7 bases. After removal of 5 bases from V and 0 bases from J, the junction contained 5 bases not matched to a gene. The length of the CDR3 is 15 residues. CDR1 SNHLY and CDR2 FYNNEI come from the germline V gene. This CDR3 is CASSPGQSSTDTQYF. The CDR3 bases are TGTGCCAGCAGTCCGGGACAGTCAAGCACAGATACGCAGTATTTT.

V is TRBV13 and J is TRBJ2-1; maybe TRBD2 (6 bases). The CDR3 totals 12 residues. Germline CDR1 PRHDT, CDR2 FYEKMQ (reference sequence). Trimming took off 0 bases at V and 10 bases at J, with 7 bases between the two ends. The CDR3: CASSLGRGEQFF. In nucleotides, the CDR3 is TGTGCCAGCAGCTTAGGCCGGGGGGAGCAGTTCTTC. Full variable domain (remainder filled in from reference TRBV13 and TRBJ2-1): AAGVIQSPRHLIKEKRETATLKCYPIPRHDTVYWYQQGPGQDPQFLISFYEKMQSDKGSIPDRFSAQQFSDYHSELNMSSLELGDSALYFCASSLGRGEQFFGPGTRLTVL.

The genes are TRBV6-5 and TRBJ2-1; 8 bases line up with TRBD2. CDR3 length: 14 amino acids. Trimming took 7 bases from V and 9 from J; bases not matched to a gene: 11. Per germline, CDR1 MNHEY and CDR2 SVGAGI. The CDR3 sequence: CASNPGTRNGEQFF. The CDR3, as DNA: TGTGCCAGCAATCCCGGGACTAGGAATGGTGAGCAGTTCTTC.

This sequence joins TRBV15 and TRBJ1-6, with 9 bases that match TRBD1. The CDR3 contains 15 residues. The germline gives CDR1 LNHNV, CDR2 YYDKDF (reference sequence). The ends lost 1 base at V and 10 bases at J; junction bases unmatched: 5. CDR3 coding DNA: TGTGCCACCAGCAGAGGAGGGACAGGGTACTCACCCCTCCACTTT. Its translation: CATSRGGTGYSPLHF.

The chain joins TRBV5-1 to TRBJ2-5, with 8 bases fitting TRBD2. The V gene end was trimmed by 4 bases and the J gene end by 3 bases; junction bases not matched to a gene: 8. The germline gives CDR1 SGHRS, CDR2 YFSETQ. The CDR3 contains 15 residues. The CDR3 DNA reads as TGCGCCAGCAGCCCCGGGGGTAGCGGGGAAGAGACCCAGTACTTC. This translates into CASSPGGSGEETQYF.

J is TRBJ2-1 and V is TRBV7-9, with 11 bases lining up with TRBD1. CDR1 and CDR2 (germline): SEHNR, FQNEAQ (reference sequence). The J segment lost 4 bases and the V segment lost 10 bases, leaving 6 bases of the junction unmatched. The CDR3 loop spans 14 amino acids. CDR3 nucleotides: TGTGCCACCCAAGGGGACAGGGGGTACAATGAGCAGTTCTTC. Encoded protein: CATQGDRGYNEQFF.

V and J are TRBV5-1 and TRBJ2-5; no definite D call. The CDR3 spans 14 residues. Between the trimmed V and J ends, which lost 0 bases and 2 bases, there was a span of 8 bases. The germline V gene encodes CDR1 SGHRS and CDR2 YFSETQ. The CDR3 spells CASSLAQIQETQYF. The CDR3, as DNA: TGCGCCAGCAGCTTGGCGCAGATACAAGAGACCCAGTACTTC.

The chain employs TRBV9 and TRBJ2-2, with TRBD1 identical over 10 bases. V dropped 2 bases and J dropped 4; count of bases not matched to a gene: 8. The CDR3 loop spans 17 amino acids. Germline V lookup: CDR1 SGDLS, CDR2 YYNGEE. The CDR3 DNA reads as TGTGCCAGCAGCGTGACGGGACAGGGGTCCCTCACCGGGGAGCTGTTTTTT. It encodes CASSVTGQGSLTGELFF.